The 20 T cell receptor beta chains below were found in one sample sequenced in a study of graft-versus-host responses after intestinal transplantation. Here immunoSEQ multiplex PCR was the method, and the copy in TCRdb shows in-frame clones only, minus some. In the table there are tens of thousands of clones, about two fifths of which are singletons. The authors plated approximately 200,000 CFSE-labeled responder cells with approximately 200,000 irradiated, violet-dye-labeled stimulator cells. The sequences come from alloreactive CD8+ T cells from a mixed lymphocyte reaction culture, collected before transplantation. Subset meaning: CFSE-low proliferating T cells sorted from roughly 6-day pre-transplant mixed lymphocyte reaction (GvH or HvG direction). These receptors all stem from a human patient who was an organ donor for intestinal transplantation.

The rearrangement joins TRBV27 to TRBJ1-1; 8 bases map to TRBD1. Trimming cost V 4 bases and J 6 bases; bases outside gene matches: 1. The length of the CDR3 is 12 residues. From germline, CDR1 is MNHEY and CDR2 SMNVEV (reference sequence). CDR3 loop: CASSSGGAEAFF. CDR3 DNA sequence: TGTGCCAGCAGTTCAGGGGGCGCTGAAGCTTTCTTT.

V usage is TRBV4-2 and J usage is TRBJ2-7; no firm D call. V dropped 4 bases and J dropped 6 bases, with 10 bases sitting between them. The CDR3 totals 12 residues. Germline-derived CDR1 and CDR2 are LGHNA and YNFKEQ. The CDR3 loop is CASSLVSGEQYF. The CDR3 DNA reads TGTGCCAGCAGCCTTGTAAGTGGCGAGCAGTACTTC.

This chain uses TRBV7-9 with TRBJ2-4; D ambiguous. CDR3 length equals 11 residues. Trimming stripped 1 base from V and 12 bases from J, with 7 bases between. The V gene's germline CDR1 is SEHNR and CDR2 FQNEAQ (reference sequence). The CDR3 sequence is CASSLGQSQYF. Here the CDR3 DNA reads TGTGCCAGCAGCTTAGGCCAATCTCAGTACTTC. Based on the CDR3 plus reference TRBV7-9 and TRBJ2-4, the full variable domain is DTGVSQNPRHKITKRGQNVTFRCDPISEHNRLYWYRQTLGQGPEFLTYFQNEAQLEKSRLLSDRFSAERPKGSFSTLEIQRTEQGDSAMYLCASSLGQSQYFGAGTRLSVL.

The chain links TRBV5-4 to TRBJ2-7, with unresolved D. Between the trimmed V and J ends, which lost 0 bases and 5 bases, there was a span of 12 bases. The CDR3 runs to 14 residues. In germline, CDR1 is SGHNT, CDR2 YYREEE (reference sequence). CDR3 residues: CASSLAFSSDEQYF. CDR3 coding DNA: TGTGCCAGCAGCTTGGCCTTCTCTTCCGACGAGCAGTACTTC.

The V and J genes are TRBV2 and TRBJ1-6; TRBD1 matches 7 bases. The CDR3 is 13 residues long. CDR1 is SNHLY and CDR2 is FYNNEI in the germline V gene. The V gene end was trimmed by 6 bases and the J gene end by 7 bases; junction bases not matched to a gene: 3. The CDR3 DNA follows: TGTGCCAGCAGGGGACAGAGAAATTCACCCCTCCACTTT. Residues: CASRGQRNSPLHF.

The V call is TRBV29-1, the J call TRBJ1-2; TRBD1 might be the D (5 bases). CDR1 and CDR2 from the germline V gene are SQVTM and ANQGSEA. V gave up 4 bases and J gave up 0 bases, with 9 bases separating them. The CDR3 extends over 13 amino acids. The DNA for the CDR3 is TGCAGCGTTGGCGACAGTTCTAACTATGGCTACACCTTC. Translating gives CSVGDSSNYGYTF.

The V gene is TRBV6-5, the J gene TRBJ1-2; D uncertain. Between the trimmed V and J ends, which lost 2 bases and 4 bases, there was a span of 14 bases. Germline CDR1 reads MNHEY; CDR2 reads SVGAGI. The CDR3 spans 15 residues. In DNA, the CDR3 is TGTGCCAGCAGTTACCATCAGCGACGCTTCTATGGCTACACCTTC. It encodes CASSYHQRRFYGYTF.

The rearrangement links TRBV5-4 to TRBJ2-5; D unresolved. The DNA end is more similar to TRBJ2-7, so the J call may be wrong. CDR1 and CDR2 (germline): SGHNT, YYREEE (reference sequence). The CDR3 is 13 residues long. This chain's CDR3 is CAGQTYLSYEQYF. CDR3 DNA sequence: TGTGCCGGCCAAACCTACCTCTCCTACGAGCAGTACTTC.

The rearrangement uses TRBV9 and TRBJ2-3; D call uncertain. Trimming shortened V by 0 bases and J by 4 bases, and 12 bases separated the two germline ends. This CDR3 contains 15 residues. Germline V gives CDR1 SGDLS, CDR2 YYNGEE. CDR3 DNA sequence: TGTGCCAGCAGCGTAGTGCTGACCGCTCCAGATACGCAGTATTTT. Protein: CASSVVLTAPDTQYF.

This clone has more than one count but fewer than ten. This rearrangement joins TRBV23-1 to TRBJ1-5, with TRBD1 matching over 8 bases. TRBV23-1 is labeled an ORF, and its function is uncertain. V lost 0 bases, J lost 1 base, and 11 bases stayed unmatched. CDR3 length equals 19 residues. CDR3 residues: CASSQSDRTGRESNQPQHF. The DNA of the CDR3 is TGCGCCAGCAGTCAATCTGATAGGACAGGGAGAGAAAGCAATCAGCCCCAGCATTTT.

The V call is TRBV13, the J call TRBJ1-2, with 10 bases identical to TRBD1. CDR1 is PRHDT, CDR2 FYEKMQ, per germline (reference sequence). The CDR3 length is 15 residues. Trimming took 0 bases from V and 2 from J; bases not matched to a gene: 0. CDR3 sequence: CASSLGTGGNYGYTF. The DNA of the CDR3 is TGTGCCAGCAGCTTAGGGACAGGGGGCAACTATGGCTACACCTTC. Full variable domain (rest looked up from reference TRBV13 and TRBJ1-2): AAGVIQSPRHLIKEKRETATLKCYPIPRHDTVYWYQQGPGQDPQFLISFYEKMQSDKGSIPDRFSAQQFSDYHSELNMSSLELGDSALYFCASSLGTGGNYGYTFGSGTRLTVV.

As regards this clone: The junction departs from the called germline gene at one end, perhaps through a read error. The J gene is TRBJ2-3, the V gene TRBV30; a possible D gene is TRBD1 (5 bases). The CDR3 contains 14 residues. Germline CDR1 and CDR2: GTSNPN and SVGIG (reference sequence). The CDR3 region is CACSAGQGTDTQYF. The DNA for the CDR3 is TGTGCCTGTAGTGCAGGGCAAGGGACAGATACGCAGTATTTT.

V gene TRBV6-5 combines with J gene TRBJ2-3, with 9 bases fitting TRBD2. Germline loops: CDR1 MNHEY, CDR2 SVGAGI. The CDR3 is 15 residues long. Germline trimming cut 6 bases from V and 6 bases from J; bases unmatched to any gene: 10. The CDR3 is CASRNWGLATDTQYF. Written as DNA, the CDR3 is TGTGCCAGCAGAAACTGGGGACTAGCAACGGATACGCAGTATTTT.

This clone was detected only a few times. The rearrangement joins TRBV2 to TRBJ1-1; TRBD1 agrees at 9 bases. The V segment lost 5 bases and the J segment 1 base; nucleotides outside the gene matches: 2. CDR1 is SNHLY, CDR2 FYNNEI, per germline. This CDR3 has 14 amino acids. The CDR3 reads CASSIQGANTEAFF. The CDR3 nucleotides read TGTGCCAGCAGTATACAGGGGGCGAACACTGAAGCTTTCTTT.

This chain connects TRBV11-2 to TRBJ2-7; possibly TRBD2 for D (6 bases). V dropped 3 bases and J dropped 1 base, with 13 bases sitting between them. The CDR3 spans 15 residues. CDR1 is SGHAT, CDR2 FQNNGV, per germline. Here the CDR3 reads CASSFFSGLSYEQYF. The CDR3 region has the DNA TGTGCCAGCAGCTTTTTTTCGGGACTGTCCTACGAGCAGTACTTC.

This chain links TRBV7-2 with TRBJ2-1; D gene uncertain. Germline lookup yields CDR1 SGHTA and CDR2 FQGNSA. V was clipped by 1 base and J by 6 bases, with 4 bases between them. The CDR3 has 12 amino acids. CDR3: CASSLGVNEQFF. In DNA, the CDR3 is TGTGCCAGCAGCTTAGGCGTCAATGAGCAGTTCTTC.

This chain joins TRBV19 and TRBJ1-4; D is ambiguous. Germline CDR1 is LNHDA and CDR2 is SQIVND (reference sequence). The V and J ends lost 3 bases and 13 bases respectively, with 9 bases between them. This CDR3 contains 11 residues. The CDR3 loop is CASSIGSRLFF. CDR3 nucleotides: TGTGCCAGTAGTATTGGGAGTCGACTGTTTTTT.

The chain carries TRBV27 and TRBJ2-3; D call uncertain. Trimming took 3 bases from V and 5 from J, leaving 9 bases between them. This CDR3 spans 13 amino acids. Germline V CDR1 and CDR2: MNHEY, SMNVEV (reference sequence). The CDR3 nucleotides are TGTGCCAGCAGTTTCCTCGGAAGAGATACGCAGTATTTT. It translates to CASSFLGRDTQYF.

This clone was seen more than once but under ten times. Here the CDR3 reads CASSFEDSQHNEQFF. The CDR3 region has the DNA TGTGCCAGCAGTTTCGAGGACAGCCAACACAATGAGCAGTTCTTC. The rearrangement links TRBV28 to TRBJ2-1; D is possibly TRBD1 (6 bases). Germline V gives CDR1 MDHEN, CDR2 SYDVKM. Trimming cost V 3 bases and J 5 bases, with 14 bases left between them. The CDR3 consists of 15 residues.

This clone was observed a few times. The chain joins TRBV7-9 to TRBJ2-2, with D unresolved. Germline V gives CDR1 SEHNR, CDR2 FQNEAQ (reference sequence). There are 12 residues in the CDR3. Deletions cut 8 bases from V and 3 bases from J, with 7 bases between. CDR3 residues: CASSSDTGELFF. As DNA, the CDR3 is TGTGCCAGCTCCAGCGACACCGGGGAGCTGTTTTTT.